The T cell receptor (beta chain) described here comes from a study of cytomegalovirus exposure and HLA in healthy donors. Study context: Out of roughly 170 million T cells, an earlier analysis found 117 million unique TCR beta sequences in total. Study findings and constraints: Later, an analysis showed that TCR beta chains associated with HLA were more clonally expanded than others that were equally common.

The primer mix had 60 Vbeta and 13 Jbeta primers. Authors' data handling: About 88 million unique TCR beta chains, roughly 11 million of them shared, were counted by a later analysis. This table comes from immunoSEQ multiplex PCR, and its TCRdb copy is limited to in-frame clones, with some not included. The V and J calls and clone size come from that table; D and trimming were worked out from the DNA. The clone table shows roughly 77,000 clones, with the ten largest holding roughly 4.8%. Comment on this clone: Its antigen is not identified.

At collection, donors were nominally healthy, but unrecorded immune exposures were probable. The CDR3 spans 12 residues. V lost 0 bases and J 5 bases, leaving 5 bases between the germline ends. Germline values: CDR1 MNHEY, CDR2 SVGAGI. The sequence derives from a young man in good health and CMV-seronegative. The specimen sequenced was PBMCs. This sequence joins TRBV6-5 and TRBJ2-7; tentative D call: TRBD2 (5 bases). As DNA, the CDR3 is TGTGCCAGCAGTTACTCGGGAGACGAGCAGTACTTC. Translation gives CASSYSGDEQYF.